In this sample, the clone carrying this T cell receptor beta chain turned up a few times. V was clipped by 0 bases and J by 2 bases, with 5 bases between them. CDR1 and CDR2 (germline): SGHVS, FQNEAQ. The CDR3 covers 15 residues. These data belong to a study of T cell repertoires in cytomegalovirus infection. TCRdb redid the calling of the reads with MiXCR, one entry per CDR3 protein. The sample has roughly 640,000 distinct CDR3 sequences; 20% to 30% are singletons. The origin of this receptor is a human donor in good health (CMV status not recorded). Some clones in this sample may be carry-over from other donors' samples. Sequenced material: CD8+ T cells from PBMCs. The V gene is TRBV7-8, the J gene TRBJ2-6; D is undetermined. The CDR3 here is CASSLAPAGANVLTF. The CDR3 DNA reads as TGTGCCAGCAGCTTAGCCCCGGCTGGGGCCAACGTCCTGACTTTC.